This is a list of T cell receptor beta chains from one sample in a study of blood T cell repertoires in COVID-19. Here immunoSEQ multiplex PCR was the method, and the copy in TCRdb shows in-frame clones only, minus some. The sample contains about 210,000 clones, around 80% of which appear only once. Input material: peripheral blood. The receptor set was obtained from a woman aged 40 to 50 with acute or convalescent COVID-19. Each CDR3 is given with its conserved first and last residue. Fields, in order: clone size, V gene, J gene, D gene, CDR3 protein, CDR3 DNA. A D gene is named only where the DNA matches it firmly. Clone size is not always given. Where it is, it says once, few, many or a class for expanded clones.

-	TRBV11-3	TRBJ2-3	TRBD2	CASSLATSGFTDTQYF	TGTGCCAGCAGCTTAGCGACTAGCGGATTCACAGATACGCAGTATTTT
-	TRBV7-8	TRBJ2-3	TRBD2	CASSLVPTSGRITDTQYF	TGTGCCAGCAGCTTAGTTCCCACTAGCGGGAGAATCACAGATACGCAGTATTTT
-	TRBV6-5	TRBJ1-3	TRBD1	CAGQGPISGNTIYF	TGTGCCGGACAGGGGCCCATCTCTGGAAACACCATATATTTT
-	TRBV19	TRBJ2-2	TRBD1	CASSIRGYTGELFF	TGTGCCAGTAGTATCAGGGGGTACACCGGGGAGCTGTTTTTT
few	TRBV5-1	TRBJ1-1	TRBD1	CASSFSDRGWGEAFF	TGCGCCAGCAGCTTCTCGGACAGGGGGTGGGGTGAAGCTTTCTTT
-	TRBV30	TRBJ1-3	-	CAWSRRGGEDTIYF	TGTGCCTGGAGCCGCCGGGGAGGGGAGGACACCATATATTTT
-	TRBV5-8	TRBJ2-2	TRBD2	CASIFTGTSGRRRTGELFF	TGTGCCAGCATCTTCACCGGGACTAGCGGGAGAAGGCGAACCGGGGAGCTGTTTTTT
-	TRBV24-1	TRBJ2-5	-	CATSDRGETQYF	TGTGCCACCAGTGATCGGGGGGAGACCCAGTACTTC
few	TRBV11-2	TRBJ1-6	TRBD1	CASSSSQGATYNSPLHF	TGTGCCAGCAGCTCTTCACAGGGGGCAACCTATAATTCACCCCTCCACTTT
-	TRBV7-9	TRBJ1-1	-	CASSLKSGYTEAFF	TGTGCCAGCAGCTTGAAATCAGGGTACACTGAAGCTTTCTTT
once	TRBV7-9	TRBJ2-5	-	CASSLVSPAATQYF	TGTGCCAGCAGCTTAGTCTCCCCTGCGGCGACCCAGTACTTC
-	TRBV4-3	TRBJ1-1	-	CASSTRLNTEAFF	TGCGCCAGCAGCACGAGGTTGAACACTGAAGCTTTCTTT
-	TRBV12-3/TRBV12-4	TRBJ1-2	-	CASSTTVYGYTF	TGTGCCAGCAGTACGACAGTTTATGGCTACACCTTC
-	TRBV6-7	TRBJ2-1	TRBD1	CASSYPPRQGARHNEQFF	TGTGCCAGCAGTTACCCACCTAGACAGGGGGCGCGGCACAATGAGCAGTTCTTC
-	TRBV7-2	TRBJ1-1	-	CASSSRGGGGQTNTEAFF	TGTGCCAGCAGCTCCCGGGGCGGCGGGGGGCAAACGAACACTGAAGCTTTCTTT
-	TRBV6-5	TRBJ2-3	-	CASRLSGNTDTQYF	TGTGCCAGCCGACTTAGCGGAAACACAGATACGCAGTATTTT
-	TRBV19	TRBJ1-5	-	CASSTEKQGMGNQPQHF	TGTGCCAGTAGTACCGAGAAACAGGGTATGGGCAATCAGCCCCAGCATTTT
-	TRBV15	TRBJ2-7	TRBD2	CATSRDPSGWGDKEQYF	TGTGCCACCAGCAGAGATCCTAGCGGGTGGGGTGATAAAGAGCAGTACTTC
-	TRBV5-6	TRBJ2-1	TRBD2	CASSLGLAGTWSGGQFF	TGTGCCAGCAGCTTGGGACTAGCGGGAACGTGGTCTGGTGGGCAGTTCTTC
-	TRBV30	TRBJ2-1	TRBD2	CALTGTNYNEQFF	TGTGCCCTTACCGGGACTAACTACAATGAGCAGTTCTTC
few	TRBV4-1	TRBJ1-1	-	CASSQEYASGAPEAFF	TGCGCCAGCAGCCAAGAGTACGCGTCAGGGGCCCCTGAAGCTTTCTTT
-	TRBV7-3	TRBJ2-2	-	CASSLPSEATGELFF	TGTGCCAGCAGCCTCCCTAGCGAAGCCACCGGGGAGCTGTTTTTT
-	TRBV7-2	TRBJ1-6	TRBD1	CASSLALGQVINSPLHF	TGTGCCAGCAGCTTAGCCCTCGGACAGGTGATTAATTCACCCCTCCACTTT
-	TRBV5-1	TRBJ1-1	-	CASKWGREAFF	TGCGCCAGCAAGTGGGGCCGAGAAGCTTTCTTT
-	TRBV6-4	TRBJ1-4	TRBD1	CASRVTGAGNEKLFF	TGTGCCAGCAGAGTTACAGGGGCGGGGAATGAAAAACTGTTTTTT
-	TRBV11-3	TRBJ1-4	TRBD1	CASSLCGTGKNEKLFF	TGTGCCAGCAGCTTATGCGGGACAGGGAAAAATGAAAAACTGTTTTTT
-	TRBV18	TRBJ1-2	-	CASSPPETGVYGYTF	TGTGCCAGCTCACCACCGGAAACAGGCGTCTATGGCTACACCTTC
-	TRBV5-1	TRBJ2-7	-	CASSLEDSSYEQYF	TGCGCCAGCAGCTTGGAGGACAGCTCCTACGAGCAGTACTTC
few	TRBV14	TRBJ2-1	-	CASSQLPGANEQFF	TGTGCCAGCAGCCAACTACCGGGAGCCAATGAGCAGTTCTTC
-	TRBV27	TRBJ1-1	-	CASSLGGSPTEAFF	TGTGCCAGCAGTTTAGGGGGCAGCCCCACTGAAGCTTTCTTT
-	TRBV7-3	TRBJ2-2	-	CASSPTSSVAGELFF	TGTGCCAGCAGCCCAACTAGTTCGGTGGCCGGGGAGCTGTTTTTT
-	TRBV5-1	TRBJ2-2	TRBD2	CASSLAVAGTTGELFF	TGCGCCAGCAGCTTGGCAGTAGCGGGTACCACCGGGGAGCTGTTTTTT
-	TRBV7-9	TRBJ2-7	-	CASSSGGDEQYF	TGTGCCAGCAGCTCCGGGGGAGACGAGCAGTACTTC
-	TRBV3-1/TRBV3-2	TRBJ2-1	TRBD2	CASSQIRTSGENEQFF	TGTGCCAGCAGCCAAATCCGGACTAGCGGGGAGAATGAGCAGTTCTTC
-	TRBV12-2	TRBJ2-7	-	CASRLSSGRQGDSYEQYF	TGTGCAAGTCGCTTATCTAGCGGAAGACAGGGGGATTCCTACGAGCAGTACTTC
-	TRBV19	TRBJ2-7	-	CASSIENRRAYEQYF	TGTGCCAGTAGTATAGAAAACAGACGCGCCTACGAGCAGTACTTC
-	TRBV9	TRBJ2-2	TRBD1	CASSERGQGPHTGELFF	TGTGCCAGCAGCGAGAGAGGACAGGGTCCCCACACCGGGGAGCTGTTTTTT
-	TRBV7-2	TRBJ2-3	-	CASSLPYSDTQYF	TGTGCCAGCAGCTTACCTTATTCAGATACGCAGTATTTT
-	TRBV12-3/TRBV12-4	TRBJ2-2	-	CASSLTAGGELFF	TGTGCCAGCAGTTTAACGGCGGGCGGGGAGCTGTTTTTT
-	TRBV14	TRBJ1-1	-	CASSRHVGRTEAFF	TGTGCCAGCAGCCGACATGTGGGGAGGACTGAAGCTTTCTTT
few	TRBV24-1	TRBJ1-3	-	CATSFSGNTIYF	TGTGCCACCAGCTTCTCTGGAAACACCATATATTTT
-	TRBV5-6	TRBJ2-3	TRBD1	CASSLRTGVADTQYF	TGTGCCAGCAGCTTGCGGACAGGGGTTGCGGATACGCAGTATTTT
-	TRBV3-1/TRBV3-2	TRBJ1-4	-	CASSSRDIGYEKLFF	TGTGCCAGCAGCTCCCGGGACATTGGATATGAAAAACTGTTTTTT
-	TRBV5-4	TRBJ2-3	-	CASSLGGADTQYF	TGTGCCAGCAGCTTAGGGGGGGCAGATACGCAGTATTTT
-	TRBV27	TRBJ1-2	-	CASSLLLPQGSSGYTF	TGTGCCAGCAGTTTGCTCCTCCCGCAGGGATCTTCTGGCTACACCTTC
-	TRBV29-1	TRBJ2-1	TRBD2	CSVPGLAGVEQFF	TGCAGCGTACCCGGACTAGCGGGAGTTGAGCAGTTCTTC